This TCR beta chain was found in a study of T cell responses to AZD1222 COVID-19 vaccine. Across the study: Investigators merged groups given second doses at roughly 4 or roughly 12 weeks. Regarding the study as a whole: Spike was spanned by vaccine-associated CD4 TCRs, with dominance at 160-218 and 743-854. The donors showed a predominance of white British ancestry and of females, with possible underestimation of clonal diversity.

The repertoire was sequenced with immunoSEQ multiplex PCR; TCRdb's copy has only in-frame clones and lacks some. Of under 150,000 clones in the sample, roughly 90% were seen once. This clone was counted between two and nine times. The antigen is undetermined. V shed 4 bases, J shed 6 bases, and the junction held 11 bases outside the gene matches. The CDR3 length is 15 residues. The germline CDR1 and CDR2 sequences are MDHEN and SYDVKM. This sequence was found in an adult in good health. The chain uses TRBV28 and TRBJ1-2, with TRBD1 identical over 7 bases. Material: peripheral blood, obtained on day 0 of AZD1222 vaccination. The chain's CDR3 is CASSSPRGQVHGYTF. As DNA, the CDR3 is TGTGCCAGCAGTTCGCCTAGGGGGCAAGTTCATGGCTACACCTTC.